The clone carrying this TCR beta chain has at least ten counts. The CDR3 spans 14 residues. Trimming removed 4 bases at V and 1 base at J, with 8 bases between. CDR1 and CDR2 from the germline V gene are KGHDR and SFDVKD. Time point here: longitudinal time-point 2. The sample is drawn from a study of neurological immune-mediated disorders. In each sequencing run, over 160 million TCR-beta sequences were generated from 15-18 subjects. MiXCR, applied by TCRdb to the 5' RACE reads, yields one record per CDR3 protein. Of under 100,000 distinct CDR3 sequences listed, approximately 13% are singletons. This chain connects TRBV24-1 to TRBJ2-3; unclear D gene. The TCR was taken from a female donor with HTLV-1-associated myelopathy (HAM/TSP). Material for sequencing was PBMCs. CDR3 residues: CATSEATGTDTQYF. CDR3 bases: TGTGCCACCAGTGAAGCAACAGGCACAGATACGCAGTATTTT.